This TCR beta chain was found in a study of regulatory T cells in long-lasting Graves disease. This clonotype was seen at least ten times. This CDR3 is 15 amino acids long. CDR1 and CDR2 (germline): KGHDR, SFDVKD. V lost 2 bases to trimming and J lost 2 bases, with 11 bases between them. Time point of the sample: newly diagnosed GD, antithyroid drugs for less than 3 months. Isolated PBMC RNA provided the starting material for the TCR library. Building of the TCR beta libraries involved iRepertoire HTBI primers and Arm-PCR of CDR3 regions. TCRdb reprocessed the multiplex PCR reads with MiXCR, giving one entry per CDR3 protein. This table holds around 470,000 distinct CDR3 sequences, about 15% found once. A further study also used this sample, focusing on T cells in Graves' hyperthyroidism and ophthalmopathy.

The rearrangement links TRBV24-1 to TRBJ2-5; no clear D. The sequence was collected from a woman aged 45-60 years with Graves disease. The sequences come from peripheral blood mononuclear cells (PBMCs), collected at new diagnosis, from a patient treated with antithyroid drugs. CDR3 nucleotides: TGTGCCACCAGTGATTCCGGTACAGTACAAGAGACCCAGTACTTC. It yields the protein CATSDSGTVQETQYF.